The 16 T cell receptor beta chains listed next were all sequenced from one sample in a study of response to subunit inactivated influenza vaccine. In TCRdb, the RT-PCR reads were re-called with MiXCR into one record per CDR3 protein. The sample contains some 300,000 distinct CDR3 sequences, about 20% of which appear only once. The sequencing here drew on PBMCs from blood, taken about 20 months after vaccination. These receptors were taken from a man between 50 and 75 years old who received an inactivated influenza vaccine.

This clonotype was detected only once. This chain uses TRBV7-2 with TRBJ2-2; D is undetermined. The CDR3 consists of 14 residues. The V end was cut by 6 bases, the J end by 2 bases, with 10 bases between. CDR1 is SGHTA, CDR2 FQGNSA, per germline. The chain's CDR3 is CASRSRSNTGELFF. The DNA for the CDR3 is TGTGCCAGCAGGAGCCGGAGTAACACCGGGGAGCTGTTTTTT.

The sample holds a few counts of this clonotype. The rearrangement links TRBV10-3 to TRBJ2-5; TRBD1 aligns across 7 bases. Germline V lookup: CDR1 ENHRY, CDR2 SYGVKD. The CDR3 covers 15 residues. Losses at the gene ends were 0 bases for V and 1 base for J; bases not matched to a gene: 2. This chain's CDR3 is CAISESGQLQETQYF. The CDR3, as DNA: TGTGCCATCAGTGAGTCGGGACAGCTCCAAGAGACCCAGTACTTC.

V gene TRBV4-2 combines with J gene TRBJ2-7; 9 bases fit TRBD2. Trimming took 4 bases from V and 2 from J; bases not matched to a gene: 6. Germline values: CDR1 LGHNA, CDR2 YNFKEQ. CDR3 length equals 15 residues. The DNA for the CDR3 is TGTGCCAGCAGCCCCATAGCGGGGGCCGCCTACGAGCAGTACTTC. Translation: CASSPIAGAAYEQYF.

The V and J genes are TRBV20-1 and TRBJ1-5; D is uncertain. CDR3 length equals 14 residues. Trimming stripped 3 bases from V and 2 bases from J, with 11 bases between. Germline V CDR1 and CDR2: DFQATT, SNEGSKA (reference sequence). CDR3 coding DNA: TGCAGTGCTAGTTTGGGGAATGGCAATCAGCCCCAGCATTTT. This translates into CSASLGNGNQPQHF.

The genes are TRBV4-1 and TRBJ2-3; the match to TRBD2 covers 7 bases. Germline CDR1 MGHRA, CDR2 YSYEKL. CDR3 length: 17 amino acids. The ends lost 0 bases at V and 2 bases at J; junction bases unmatched: 8. The CDR3 DNA sequence: TGCGCCAGCAGCCAAGAAGGGCGCGGGGGTATCACAGATACGCAGTATTTT. Encoded protein: CASSQEGRGGITDTQYF.

This chain links TRBV4-2 with TRBJ1-1; perhaps TRBD1 as D (5 bases). Trimming removed 5 bases from V and 0 bases from J, with 10 bases in between. The V gene's germline CDR1 is LGHNA and CDR2 YNFKEQ. CDR3 length: 14 residues. The CDR3 bases are TGTGCCAGCAGCGTTCCAGGGTTGAACACTGAAGCTTTCTTT. Its translation: CASSVPGLNTEAFF.

This clonotype was recorded a few times. The rearrangement joins TRBV7-2 to TRBJ2-5; possibly TRBD1 for D (6 bases). CDR3 size: 14 residues. Per germline, CDR1 SGHTA and CDR2 FQGNSA. The germline V and J ends were trimmed by 5 bases and 1 base, with 11 bases remaining between them. Here the CDR3 reads CASSRRGIQETQYF. The CDR3 nucleotides are TGTGCCAGCAGCCGCAGGGGAATCCAAGAGACCCAGTACTTC.

This clonotype was counted ten times or more. The gene calls are TRBV5-1 and TRBJ1-1; a possible D gene is TRBD1 (5 bases). V was trimmed by 7 bases and J by 8 bases, leaving 24 bases between them. The CDR3 consists of 15 residues. Germline V gene lookup returns CDR1 SGHRS and CDR2 YFSETQ. The CDR3 DNA reads as TGCGCCAGCGGACATACTCCCCGGGCCCCGAGGGAAGCTTTCTTT. As protein: CASGHTPRAPREAFF.

This sequence joins TRBV12-3 or TRBV12-4 and TRBJ2-3; D not resolved. CDR3 length: 14 residues. V lost 0 bases and J lost 2, with 6 bases in between. CDR3 nucleotide sequence: TGTGCCAGCAGTTTAGCGCCGAACACAGATACGCAGTATTTT. It is translated as CASSLAPNTDTQYF.

This clonotype showed up just a few times. Compared with germline, one end of the junction differs, possibly owing to a read error. The chain uses TRBV4-3 and TRBJ1-5; no firm D call. The length of the CDR3 is 14 residues. CDR1 and CDR2 (germline): LGHNA, YSLEER. The CDR3 DNA sequence: TGCGCCAGCGGCCAAACGGGGAGCAATCAGCCCCAGCATTTT. Encoded protein: CASGQTGSNQPQHF.

This clonotype was seen a handful of times. This chain connects TRBV7-9 to TRBJ1-4; D is perhaps TRBD1 (5 bases). Germline V gene sequence: CDR1 SEHNR, CDR2 FQNEAQ (reference sequence). Between the trimmed V and J ends, which lost 3 bases and 8 bases, there was a span of 19 bases. The CDR3 is 16 amino acids. The DNA of the CDR3 is TGTGCCAGCAGCTTCCCGACCCAGGACGGGGCGGAAAAACTGTTTTTT. This codes for CASSFPTQDGAEKLFF.

CDR3 loop: CATSDWSRGRGGDTQYF. CDR3 nucleotide sequence: TGTGCCACCAGTGATTGGAGCAGGGGGCGCGGGGGAGATACGCAGTATTTT. The gene calls are TRBV24-1 and TRBJ2-3, with D perhaps TRBD1 (8 bases). V lost 2 bases to trimming and J lost 5 bases, with 19 bases between them. Germline loops: CDR1 KGHDR, CDR2 SFDVKD. This CDR3 region has 17 residues.

In its sample, this clonotype was seen many times. The rearrangement joins TRBV19 to TRBJ1-5; D is possibly TRBD1 (5 bases). The V end was cut by 6 bases, the J end by 6 bases, with 12 bases between. The CDR3 sequence is 13 residues long. Germline V gene data show CDR1 as LNHDA and CDR2 as SQIVND (reference sequence). This chain's CDR3 is CASRTGGVQPQHF. CDR3 nucleotide sequence: TGTGCCAGTAGGACCGGGGGGGTTCAGCCCCAGCATTTT.

The sample holds many counts of this clonotype. The chain carries TRBV7-2 and TRBJ2-3; D gene uncertain. The CDR3 runs 12 residues. V dropped 10 bases and J dropped 2 bases, with 10 bases sitting between them. Germline V gene data show CDR1 as SGHTA and CDR2 as FQGNSA. Here the CDR3 DNA reads TGTGCCACGGGCGGATACACAGATACGCAGTATTTT. This translates into CATGGYTDTQYF. Combining the CDR3 with reference TRBV7-2 and TRBJ2-3 gives the whole variable domain GAGVSQSPSNKVTEKGKDVELRCDPISGHTALYWYRQSLGQGLEFLIYFQGNSAPDKSGLPSDRFSAERTGGSVSTLTIQRTQQEDSAVYLCATGGYTDTQYFGPGTRLTVL.

This clonotype was found a few times. V usage is TRBV4-1 and J usage is TRBJ1-5, with a weak D call TRBD1 (6 bases). V lost 3 bases to trimming and J lost 4 bases, with 13 bases between them. The CDR3 runs to 15 residues. Per the germline V gene, CDR1 is MGHRA and CDR2 is YSYEKL. The CDR3 DNA follows: TGCGCCAGCAGCCATGGACAGTCAACTAATCAGCCCCAGCATTTT. Protein: CASSHGQSTNQPQHF.

Notes on this clonotype: Since a much larger clone is just one base distant, this may be a read error. The V call is TRBV13, the J call TRBJ1-3, with a possible D match to TRBD1 (5 bases). Looked up from germline, CDR1 is PRHDT and CDR2 is FYEKMQ (reference sequence). The CDR3 loop spans 15 amino acids. The CDR3 coding sequence is TGTGCCAGCAGCTTCGGGGGAAGCTCTGGAAACTCCATATATTTT. Its translation: CASSFGGSSGNSIYF.